This record looks at one T cell receptor (beta chain) sequence and its context. Its antigen remains undetermined. The input lacks base qualities; no much larger clone sits a single base away. The data stem from a study of T cells after yellow fever vaccination (dated by TCRdb to about 2019). Broadly, across the study: The SMART-Seq v4 Ultra Low Input RNA kit was used to prepare libraries from fractions with low cell numbers. To follow T-cell clones before and after primary and booster YFV17D yellow fever vaccination, bulk TCR alpha and beta repertoires were sequenced over time. Two healthy male donors, one aged 18 to 30 and one aged 30 to 39 years, made up the cohort. Bulk PBMC replicates and cell subsets were isolated from blood drawn at multiple timepoints before and after both primary and secondary immunization.

Synthesis of TCR cDNA relied on 5'RACE template switching, a step that introduced a universal primer site along with unique molecular identifiers. Priming for cDNA synthesis came from both the TCR alpha and TCR beta constant segments. Libraries were amplified in two PCR steps, with sample barcodes and sequencing adapters added in the second step. Sequencing of libraries was done on Illumina HiSeq 2500 (2x100 bp) or NovaSeq (2x150 bp). The published analysis was carried out like this. MIGEC handled demultiplexing of reads and collapsing into UMI consensus sequences, while MiXCR performed V(D)J alignment. Vaccine-responding clonotypes were identified with edgeR using replicate PBMC samples, with FDR below 0.01 and a log2 fold change above 5 up to day 15 being required. Each bulk clonotype was labeled CD4 or CD8 based on which sequenced repertoire, CD4 or CD8, contained the clonotype at higher abundance. TCRdb cleaned the public reads at Q25 with fastp, built clones with MiXCR and kept in-frame beta chains. Duplicate CDR3 protein sequences are folded into a single record with the most common DNA and genes. These V and J calls rely on TCRdb rather than the paper's analysis. The sample table contains about 400,000 distinct CDR3 sequences; only one count was recorded for roughly 6.2% of them. The ten most abundant clones make up approximately 16% of the sample.

Broader findings and caveats from the paper: A small share of clonotypes occurred in both CD4 and CD8 compartments, likely arising from convergent recombination. The secondary T-cell response was found to be weaker but faster than the primary response, with a peak reached on day 5 rather than on day 15. Because the study included only a couple of donors, the extent to which the findings can be generalized is limited. Computational filtering was required because FACS-sorted repertoires could contain abundant contaminating clonotypes from the bulk population. Most clones expanded after primary vaccination (about 96% of CD4 and around 89% of CD8) were re-detected after the booster, suggesting that broad memory maintenance occurred.

Read against the paper, the sample's treatment or condition label means: live attenuated yellow fever vaccine strain. At each blood-draw timepoint, two biological replicates of bulk PBMCs were obtained. A standard Ficoll-Paque protocol was used to isolate PBMCs from peripheral blood. TriZol was used to extract RNA from bulk PBMCs, from CD4 and CD8 fractions, and from dextramer-positive and dextramer-negative fractions. Sequences SGHKS (CDR1) and YYEKEE (CDR2) are obtained from the germline V gene (reference sequence). The CDR3 starts with the cysteine, ends with the phenylalanine, and has 15 residues. The DNA shown is the 45-base CDR3, in frame from base 1. V is trimmed back by 4 bases and J by 4 bases, and the junction contains 2 bases that no gene match accounts for.

The chain is encoded by TRBV5-5 joined to TRBJ2-1; TRBD2 aligns with 13 central bases. This clonotype originated in a man aged 25-45 years who received the YFV17D yellow fever vaccine. The material was PBMCs, obtained 5 days after the yellow fever booster vaccination. CDR3 sequence: CASSGLAGVYNEQFF. The bases are TGTGCCAGCAGCGGACTAGCGGGAGTATACAATGAGCAGTTCTTC.